The 22 T cell receptor beta chains given below trace back to one sample, sequenced in a study of vaccination and CD4 T cells after COVID-19. Treatment here: roughly 10-day PBMC culture with coronavirus spike peptide pools or control peptides (ViraFEST assay). The Oncomine TCR Beta short-read assay generated sequence data from the DNA of cultured CD4+ T cells. Each CDR3 protein gets one entry after TCRdb re-called the PCR reads with MiXCR. Seen here are some 18,000 distinct CDR3 sequences, about 56% observed once, and the top ten hold approximately 9%. These receptors' antigens are unknown. Sequenced: CD4+ T cells from blood, cultured in vitro. These receptors were collected from a human donor who had recovered from COVID-19.

The rearrangement links TRBV6-1 to TRBJ2-1; tentatively, D is TRBD1 (5 bases). V lost 5 bases and J lost 2, with 25 bases in between. Germline loops: CDR1 MNHNS, CDR2 SASEGT. The CDR3 runs 19 residues. CDR3 protein: CASSTRFTGPPRTYNEQFF. The DNA for the CDR3 is TGTGCCAGCAGTACACGCTTTACAGGACCCCCGCGGACCTACAATGAGCAGTTCTTC.

This clonotype was counted between two and nine times. The V and J genes are TRBV6-1 and TRBJ2-1; D may be TRBD2 (6 bases). V lost 6 bases, J lost 7 bases, and 16 bases lay in between. This CDR3 region has 14 residues. Germline V gene data show CDR1 as MNHNS and CDR2 as SASEGT. CDR3 loop: CASSVSGSRNEQFF. The CDR3 DNA reads TGTGCCAGCAGCGTTAGCGGCTCCCGGAATGAGCAGTTCTTC.

The V and J genes are TRBV29-1 and TRBJ1-2; maybe TRBD1 (6 bases). Germline V gives CDR1 SQVTM, CDR2 ANQGSEA. The CDR3 covers 12 residues. The germline V and J ends were trimmed by 4 bases and 5 bases, with 11 bases remaining between them. As DNA, the CDR3 is TGCAGCGTTGCACGGACAGATTATGGCTACACCTTC. It codes for CSVARTDYGYTF. Full variable domain (outside the CDR3, taken from reference TRBV29-1 and TRBJ1-2): SAVISQKPSRDICQRGTSLTIQCQVDSQVTMMFWYRQQPGQSLTLIATANQGSEATYESGFVIDKFPISRPNLTFSTLTVSNMSPEDSSIYLCSVARTDYGYTFGSGTRLTVV.

This clonotype was recorded a few times. The chain carries TRBV27 and TRBJ2-3; D call uncertain. The CDR3 extends over 15 amino acids. V lost 3 bases, J lost 0 bases, and 10 bases lay in between. Germline CDR1 and CDR2: MNHEY and SMNVEV (reference sequence). CDR3 coding DNA: TGTGCCAGCAGTTTCAAGCGACTGAGCACAGATACGCAGTATTTT. Protein sequence: CASSFKRLSTDTQYF.

The rearrangement joins TRBV27 to TRBJ1-1; 7 bases line up with TRBD1. The V gene's germline CDR1 is MNHEY and CDR2 SMNVEV (reference sequence). This CDR3 comprises 14 residues. Trimming removed 4 bases from V and 1 base from J; junction bases left unmatched: 3. The CDR3 DNA sequence: TGTGCCAGCAGTTATCACAGGGGGAACACTGAAGCTTTCTTT. This sequence encodes CASSYHRGNTEAFF.

The chain joins TRBV5-1 to TRBJ2-5; TRBD1 aligns across 12 bases. The germline gives CDR1 SGHRS, CDR2 YFSETQ. Trimming cost V 2 bases and J 5 bases; bases outside gene matches: 7. The CDR3 has 16 amino acids. The CDR3 region has the DNA TGCGCCAGCAGCTTTAGGGGGGACAGGGGGCAGGAGACCCAGTACTTC. Translation: CASSFRGDRGQETQYF. Filled out from reference TRBV5-1 and TRBJ2-5, the complete variable domain reads KAGVTQTPRYLIKTRGQQVTLSCSPISGHRSVSWYQQTPGQGLQFLFEYFSETQRNKGNFPGRFSGRQFSNSRSEMNVSTLELGDSALYLCASSFRGDRGQETQYFGPGTRLLVL.

This chain uses TRBV10-1 with TRBJ2-7; 8 nucleotides align to TRBD2. There are 14 residues in the CDR3. V shed 5 bases, J shed 3 bases, and the junction held 6 bases outside the gene matches. The germline CDR1 and CDR2 sequences are WNHNN and SYGVQD (reference sequence). The CDR3 DNA is TGCGCCAGCAGTTCGGGAGCGGGAGACTACGAGCAGTACTTC. Translation: CASSSGAGDYEQYF.

The CDR3 is CASNPLPGGNYGYTF. The CDR3 DNA reads TGCGCCAGCAACCCGTTGCCAGGGGGCAACTATGGCTACACCTTC. This chain links TRBV5-1 with TRBJ1-2; 8 positions agree with TRBD1. The CDR3 contains 15 residues. The V gene end was trimmed by 6 bases and the J gene end by 2 bases; junction bases not matched to a gene: 9. The germline V gene encodes CDR1 SGHRS and CDR2 YFSETQ. Variable domain in full (rest from reference TRBV5-1 and TRBJ1-2): KAGVTQTPRYLIKTRGQQVTLSCSPISGHRSVSWYQQTPGQGLQFLFEYFSETQRNKGNFPGRFSGRQFSNSRSEMNVSTLELGDSALYLCASNPLPGGNYGYTFGSGTRLTVV.

The CDR3 loop is CASSFRSGTISYEQYF. The CDR3 DNA reads as TGTGCCAGCAGTTTCAGATCCGGGACGATCTCCTACGAGCAGTACTTC. The chain has TRBV28 and TRBJ2-7; D is possibly TRBD1 or TRBD2 (5 bases each). CDR3 length equals 16 residues. In germline, CDR1 is MDHEN, CDR2 SYDVKM. V shed 3 bases and J shed 0 bases, with 15 bases lying between them.

V is TRBV20-1 and J is TRBJ2-7, with 10 bases that match TRBD2. Trimming cost V 1 base and J 8 bases; bases outside gene matches: 5. CDR1 and CDR2 (germline): DFQATT, SNEGSKA (reference sequence). CDR3 length: 13 residues. DNA for the CDR3: TGCAGTGCTAGAGGTCTAGCGGGAGTAAAGCAGTACTTC. Amino acid sequence: CSARGLAGVKQYF.

The V call is TRBV7-2, the J call TRBJ2-5; D gene uncertain. Trimming removed 7 bases at V and 0 bases at J, with 12 bases between. The germline gives CDR1 SGHTA, CDR2 FQGNSA. This CDR3 is 14 amino acids long. The CDR3 sequence is CASTPGTNQETQYF. Here the CDR3 DNA reads TGTGCCAGCACCCCCGGAACCAACCAAGAGACCCAGTACTTC.

This clonotype came up a few times. The rearrangement uses TRBV28 and TRBJ2-2; 7 bases are a match to TRBD1. Germline trimming cut 5 bases from V and 9 bases from J; bases unmatched to any gene: 6. This CDR3 is 13 amino acids long. Germline CDR1 reads MDHEN; CDR2 reads SYDVKM. The CDR3, as DNA: TGTGCCAGCAGTCTCGAGGGGGCCAGGGAGCTGTTTTTT. Translation: CASSLEGARELFF.

V usage is TRBV4-1 and J usage is TRBJ1-2; 7 nucleotides agree with TRBD1. The length of the CDR3 is 15 residues. V gave up 4 bases and J gave up 5 bases; unmatched junction bases: 10. Germline CDR1 is MGHRA and CDR2 is YSYEKL. The DNA of the CDR3 is TGCGCCAGCAGCCCAAGCCCGGGACAGAGATATGGCTACACCTTC. This gives the protein CASSPSPGQRYGYTF.

J is TRBJ1-4 and V is TRBV20-1, with unresolved D. V shed 1 base and J shed 0 bases, with 9 bases lying between them. CDR1 is DFQATT, CDR2 SNEGSKA, per germline (reference sequence). CDR3 size: 15 residues. This chain's CDR3 is CSARAGTATNEKLFF. CDR3 sequence (DNA): TGCAGTGCTAGAGCGGGCACCGCAACTAATGAAAAACTGTTTTTT.

This CDR3 is CASSFWGGPNEQYF. DNA of the CDR3: TGTGCCAGCAGCTTTTGGGGGGGGCCAAACGAGCAGTACTTC. The chain employs TRBV7-9 and TRBJ2-7; D is perhaps TRBD2 (7 bases). CDR3 length equals 14 residues. Deletions cut 3 bases from V and 5 bases from J, with 14 bases between. In germline, CDR1 is SEHNR, CDR2 FQNEAQ (reference sequence).

The chain couples TRBV20-1 to TRBJ2-7, with 7 bases lining up with TRBD2. Germline CDR1 and CDR2: DFQATT and SNEGSKA (reference sequence). The CDR3 is 15 amino acids. V was pared by 0 bases and J by 5 bases, with 10 bases of the junction left unmatched. CDR3 nucleotides: TGCAGTGCTAGAGATCGAGGGAGGGATCAACACGAGCAGTACTTC. This sequence encodes CSARDRGRDQHEQYF.

This clonotype was observed a few times. This rearrangement joins TRBV5-4 to TRBJ2-5; D uncertain. V lost 1 base, J lost 4 bases, and 8 bases lay in between. CDR1 SGHNT and CDR2 YYREEE come from the germline V gene (reference sequence). This CDR3 is 13 amino acids long. The CDR3 DNA follows: TGTGCCAGCAGCTTGTCTAGAGGAGAGACCCAGTACTTC. Translated: CASSLSRGETQYF.

V usage is TRBV2 and J usage is TRBJ2-1, with TRBD2 matching 9 bases. V was pared by 6 bases and J by 5 bases, with 14 bases of the junction left unmatched. From germline, CDR1 is SNHLY and CDR2 FYNNEI. The CDR3 runs to 17 residues. The CDR3 here is CASRAVEVAGEDNEQFF. For the CDR3, the DNA is TGTGCCAGCAGAGCGGTAGAAGTAGCGGGAGAGGACAATGAGCAGTTCTTC.

The chain combines TRBV20-1 with TRBJ2-2, with 7 positions matching TRBD1. CDR3 length: 15 residues. The trim removed 3 bases at V and 5 bases at J, leaving 9 bases unmatched. From germline, CDR1 is DFQATT and CDR2 SNEGSKA (reference sequence). The CDR3 DNA follows: TGCAGTGCTAGGGTTACAGGGGTGGGGACCGGGGAGCTGTTTTTT. Translating gives CSARVTGVGTGELFF.

The chain uses TRBV11-2 and TRBJ2-1; 11 bases are shared with TRBD2. The V segment lost 4 bases and the J segment 7 bases; nucleotides outside the gene matches: 6. Germline loops: CDR1 SGHAT, CDR2 FQNNGV. The CDR3 loop spans 15 amino acids. The chain's CDR3 is CASSWGLAALNEQFF. The CDR3 DNA is TGTGCCAGCAGCTGGGGACTAGCGGCCCTTAATGAGCAGTTCTTC.

This clonotype was counted a few times. The V gene is TRBV19, the J gene TRBJ2-3, with 8 bases identical to TRBD1. V lost 4 bases, J lost 8 bases, and 8 bases stayed unmatched. Germline-derived CDR1 and CDR2 are LNHDA and SQIVND (reference sequence). The CDR3 is made up of 14 amino acids. The CDR3 protein is CASSNTRGLGTQYF. For the CDR3, the DNA is TGTGCCAGTAGTAACACCAGGGGGCTTGGTACGCAGTATTTT. The variable domain in full, with the rest retrieved from reference TRBV19 and TRBJ2-3, is DGGITQSPKYLFRKEGQNVTLSCEQNLNHDAMYWYRQDPGQGLRLIYYSQIVNDFQKGDIAEGYSVSREKKESFPLTVTSAQKNPTAFYLCASSNTRGLGTQYFGPGTRLTVL.

Notes on this clonotype: The junction departs from germline at one end; a sequencing error may be responsible. The genes are TRBV6-2 or TRBV6-3 and TRBJ1-2, with D unclear. Germline V gives CDR1 MNHEY, CDR2 SVGEGT. CDR3 length equals 15 residues. CDR3 residues: CASTTVYSFNNGYTF. The DNA for the CDR3 is TGTGCCAGCACCACCGTATACTCATTTAACAATGGCTACACCTTC.